These 30 T cell receptor beta chains share one sample of origin, sequenced in a study of T cells in Graves' hyperthyroidism and ophthalmopathy. TCR beta CDR3 regions were amplified from RNA. First-round RT-PCR of the TCR CDR3 relied on the HTBI primer set. TCRdb ran MiXCR on the multiplex PCR reads and lists one entry per CDR3 protein. The table includes about 770,000 distinct CDR3 sequences, roughly a sixth detected once. Sample: blood. These TCRs come from a woman in her forties or fifties with Graves' hyperthyroidism that later progressed to Graves' ophthalmopathy.

This clonotype was counted many times. V gene TRBV30 combines with J gene TRBJ2-5; TRBD1 matches 9 bases. Germline CDR1 reads GTSNPN; CDR2 reads SVGIG (reference sequence). The CDR3 length is 14 residues. Losses at the gene ends were 3 bases for V and 0 bases for J; bases not matched to a gene: 2. The CDR3 sequence is CAWSGTGYQETQYF. In nucleotides, the CDR3 is TGTGCCTGGAGCGGGACAGGGTACCAAGAGACCCAGTACTTC.

This clonotype was detected many times. The chain has TRBV5-1 and TRBJ2-6; D gene ambiguous. The CDR3 has 16 residues. Trimming pared 0 bases from V and 2 bases from J, leaving 9 bases between. Germline V lookup: CDR1 SGHRS, CDR2 YFSETQ. In nucleotides, the CDR3 is TGCGCCAGCAGCTTGGCCCTCTATGCTGGGGCCAACGTCCTGACTTTC. Translated: CASSLALYAGANVLTF. Together with reference TRBV5-1 and TRBJ2-6, the CDR3 gives the full variable domain: KAGVTQTPRYLIKTRGQQVTLSCSPISGHRSVSWYQQTPGQGLQFLFEYFSETQRNKGNFPGRFSGRQFSNSRSEMNVSTLELGDSALYLCASSLALYAGANVLTFGAGSRLTVL.

This clonotype was seen only a few times. The V call is TRBV27, the J call TRBJ2-5; D is possibly TRBD1 (5 bases). V shed 0 bases and J shed 5 bases, with 10 bases lying between them. The CDR3 loop spans 14 amino acids. Germline V gene sequence: CDR1 MNHEY, CDR2 SMNVEV (reference sequence). CDR3 region: CASSLSDRMETQYF. The CDR3 DNA is TGTGCCAGCAGTTTATCTGACAGAATGGAGACCCAGTACTTC.

This clonotype came up many times. The chain employs TRBV3-1 and TRBJ2-2; D remains ambiguous. The CDR3 spans 13 residues. Trimming pared 1 base from V and 6 bases from J, leaving 6 bases between. Germline V gene lookup returns CDR1 LGHDT and CDR2 YNNKEL (reference sequence). Written as DNA, the CDR3 is TGTGCCAGCAGCCAAGGGGTAGCCGGGGAGCTGTTTTTT. It translates to CASSQGVAGELFF.

This sequence joins TRBV4-1 and TRBJ1-4; 7 positions match TRBD1. The CDR3 totals 14 residues. V was clipped by 3 bases and J by 7 bases; unmatched bases: 5. Germline CDR1 reads MGHRA; CDR2 reads YSYEKL. The CDR3 DNA sequence: TGCGCCAGCAGCCAGTACCACAGGGGTGAAAAACTGTTTTTT. This translates into CASSQYHRGEKLFF.

This clonotype was detected only a few times. The V gene is TRBV11-2, the J gene TRBJ1-2, with no clear D. The CDR3 runs to 15 residues. CDR1 SGHAT and CDR2 FQNNGV come from the germline V gene. The germline V and J ends were trimmed by 5 bases and 5 bases, with 18 bases remaining between them. The CDR3, as DNA: TGTGCCAGCAGCGGTGCGCCGTTGGGAGGTTATGGCTACACCTTC. Translated: CASSGAPLGGYGYTF.

Here the CDR3 reads CASRSLRGSYEQYF. The CDR3 nucleotides read TGTGCCAGCAGATCCCTCAGGGGCTCCTACGAGCAGTACTTC. This rearrangement joins TRBV6-7 to TRBJ2-7, with D perhaps TRBD1 (6 bases). TRBV6-7 is flagged as an ORF with uncertain function. This CDR3 has 14 amino acids. V shed 6 bases and J shed 0 bases, with 12 bases lying between them.

This clonotype was seen at least ten times. The V call is TRBV12-3 or TRBV12-4, the J call TRBJ1-1, with 7 bases that match TRBD1. This CDR3 region has 12 residues. The V and J ends lost 6 bases and 7 bases, in that order; junction bases with no gene match: 5. This CDR3 reads CASRLGTVEAFF. The CDR3 nucleotides are TGTGCCAGCAGGCTTGGGACAGTTGAAGCTTTCTTT.

The CDR3 bases are TGTGCCAGCAGCTTTGAAGGGGACACGAGCACAGATACGCAGTATTTT. Encoded protein: CASSFEGDTSTDTQYF. The rearrangement links TRBV7-6 to TRBJ2-3; D is possibly TRBD1 (6 bases). The CDR3 sequence is 16 residues long. V shed 3 bases and J shed 0 bases, with 13 bases lying between them. Per germline, CDR1 SGHVS and CDR2 FNYEAQ.

V and J are TRBV29-1 and TRBJ1-1, with 9 nucleotides matching TRBD1. V shed 6 bases, J shed 6 bases, and the junction held 5 bases outside the gene matches. The length of the CDR3 is 12 residues. Germline V gene data show CDR1 as SQVTM and CDR2 as ANQGSEA. CDR3 region: CSVDRGDPEAFF. The CDR3 bases are TGCAGCGTGGACAGGGGTGATCCTGAAGCTTTCTTT.

This clonotype came up a few times. The chain combines TRBV2 with TRBJ1-6, with a tentative D call TRBD1 (6 bases). CDR1 is SNHLY, CDR2 FYNNEI, per germline. The CDR3 spans 17 residues. The V end was cut by 7 bases, the J end by 5 bases, with 21 bases between. CDR3 nucleotides: TGTGCCAGCATCAGGGGACGACGCTCTACACATAATTCACCCCTCCACTTT. Translation: CASIRGRRSTHNSPLHF.

Concerning this clonotype: One end of the junction fails to match germline, which may point to a read error. V gene TRBV28 combines with J gene TRBJ2-7, with 10 nucleotides matching TRBD2. Germline V CDR1 and CDR2: MDHEN, SYDVKM. The CDR3 totals 16 residues. CDR3 DNA sequence: TGTGCCAACAGTTTCGGTAGCGGGGGGAGCTCCTACGAGCAGTACTTC. Protein sequence: CANSFGSGGSSYEQYF.

J is TRBJ1-5 and V is TRBV19, with TRBD1 as a possible D gene (6 bases). The V end lost 5 bases, the J end lost 6 bases, and 14 bases lay between the germline ends. Germline V lookup: CDR1 LNHDA, CDR2 SQIVND (reference sequence). This CDR3 region has 14 residues. The CDR3: CASSRRGTGQPQHF. The CDR3 region has the DNA TGTGCCAGTAGTCGAAGGGGGACGGGTCAGCCCCAGCATTTT.

This clonotype was recorded at least ten times. This chain links TRBV20-1 with TRBJ1-6; D may be TRBD1 (5 bases). Germline V lookup: CDR1 DFQATT, CDR2 SNEGSKA (reference sequence). Trimming removed 5 bases from V and 10 bases from J, with 18 bases in between. The CDR3 has 14 amino acids. CDR3 DNA: TGCAGTGCTGCCCGACAGATCCCTCTCTCACCCCTCCACTTT. It is translated as CSAARQIPLSPLHF.

This clonotype was seen repeatedly, ten times or more. This sequence joins TRBV3-1 and TRBJ2-1; no firm D call. Per the germline V gene, CDR1 is LGHDT and CDR2 is YNNKEL (reference sequence). V lost 1 base and J 0 bases, leaving 13 bases between the germline ends. The CDR3 loop spans 17 amino acids. CDR3 in DNA: TGTGCCAGCAGCCAAGCAGAACTAACGAGCTCCTACAATGAGCAGTTCTTC. This encodes CASSQAELTSSYNEQFF.

The chain carries TRBV30 and TRBJ2-7, with 7 bases aligning to TRBD2. The V gene's germline CDR1 is GTSNPN and CDR2 SVGIG (reference sequence). The CDR3 spans 11 residues. Trimming removed 0 bases from V and 9 bases from J; junction bases left unmatched: 2. DNA of the CDR3: TGTGCCTGGAGTGTAGGCGGGAGGCAGTACTTC. Translated: CAWSVGGRQYF.

In the case of this clonotype: One junction end disagrees with the germline gene, perhaps due to a read error. J is TRBJ1-5 and V is TRBV20-1; D ambiguous. The length of the CDR3 is 14 residues. CDR1 is DFQATT, CDR2 SNEGSKA, per germline (reference sequence). The CDR3 loop is CGAQQKYSNQPQHF. CDR3 bases: TGCGGTGCACAACAGAAGTATAGCAATCAGCCCCAGCATTTT.

This clonotype was counted at least ten times. The J gene is TRBJ2-3, the V gene TRBV5-1; 7 bases map to TRBD1. V lost 0 bases, J lost 1 base, and 2 bases stayed unmatched. The CDR3 sequence is 15 residues long. Germline loops: CDR1 SGHRS, CDR2 YFSETQ. The CDR3 loop reads CASSLEGGGTDTQYF. CDR3 DNA: TGCGCCAGCAGCTTGGAAGGGGGCGGCACAGATACGCAGTATTTT.

This clonotype turned up a few times. V and J are TRBV20-1 and TRBJ2-3; D gene uncertain. Germline assignment: CDR1 DFQATT and CDR2 SNEGSKA (reference sequence). The V gene lost 0 bases and the J gene lost 7 bases, with 8 bases spanning the gap. The CDR3 extends over 12 amino acids. The CDR3 bases are TGCAGTGCTAGAGATCCCCCCCATACGCAGTATTTT. This codes for CSARDPPHTQYF.

The chain has TRBV5-4 and TRBJ1-2; 7 bases agree with TRBD1. The CDR3 is 15 residues long. Trimming at V came to 4 bases and at J to 0 bases, leaving 6 bases not matched to a gene. Germline CDR1 is SGHNT and CDR2 is YYREEE (reference sequence). Here the CDR3 reads CASSHGQAANYGYTF. In DNA form, the CDR3 reads TGTGCCAGCAGCCACGGACAGGCCGCTAACTATGGCTACACCTTC.

This clonotype occurred many times. The chain uses TRBV20-1 and TRBJ2-7; 10 nucleotides match TRBD1. The CDR3 covers 17 residues. V shed 0 bases and J 3 bases; nucleotides not matched to a gene: 11. From germline, CDR1 is DFQATT and CDR2 SNEGSKA (reference sequence). In nucleotides, the CDR3 is TGCAGTGCTAGAGATCTACTTGGACAGGGGGGCATCTACGAGCAGTACTTC. Its translation: CSARDLLGQGGIYEQYF.

The gene calls are TRBV20-1 and TRBJ2-5, with D uncertain. The germline V and J ends were trimmed by 5 bases and 4 bases, with 14 bases remaining between them. From germline, CDR1 is DFQATT and CDR2 SNEGSKA (reference sequence). This CDR3 comprises 13 residues. CDR3 DNA sequence: TGCAGTGCTCTCCAAGACCATCCAGAGACCCAGTACTTC. It codes for CSALQDHPETQYF.

The chain combines TRBV12-3 or TRBV12-4 with TRBJ1-2; D is unclear. This CDR3 has 11 residues. Trimming removed 8 bases at V and 10 bases at J, with 14 bases between. The CDR3 region has the DNA TGTGCCAGCGCTCGAGGCACTCCCTACACCTTC. Protein sequence: CASARGTPYTF.

Comment on this clonotype: This clone may be a read error of a much larger clone one base away. The V and J genes are TRBV12-3 or TRBV12-4 and TRBJ1-5; 8 bases align to TRBD1. Unmatched junction bases numbered 10, after V lost 3 bases and J lost 0 bases. This CDR3 spans 18 amino acids. The CDR3 loop is CASSLDPGGHYSNQPQHF. The DNA for the CDR3 is TGTGCCAGCAGTTTGGACCCAGGGGGCCATTATAGCAATCAGCCCCAGCATTTT.

The rearrangement uses TRBV19 and TRBJ1-4, with D possibly matching TRBD1 (5 bases). This CDR3 has 16 amino acids. Germline CDR1 LNHDA, CDR2 SQIVND (reference sequence). V gave up 9 bases and J gave up 0 bases, with 17 bases separating them. The CDR3 sequence is CASAYWGTPTNEKLFF. CDR3 bases: TGTGCCAGCGCCTACTGGGGCACGCCAACTAATGAAAAACTGTTTTTT. Full variable domain (remainder filled in from reference TRBV19 and TRBJ1-4): DGGITQSPKYLFRKEGQNVTLSCEQNLNHDAMYWYRQDPGQGLRLIYYSQIVNDFQKGDIAEGYSVSREKKESFPLTVTSAQKNPTAFYLCASAYWGTPTNEKLFFGSGTQLSVL.

A remark on this clonotype: At one end the junction does not follow the germline gene, possibly because of a read error. The chain carries TRBV6-2 or TRBV6-3 and TRBJ2-3, with D perhaps TRBD2 (5 bases). CDR1 and CDR2 from the germline V gene are MNHEY and SVGEGT. The CDR3 extends over 15 amino acids. The CDR3 loop reads CASSDSWRGTDTQYF. The CDR3 DNA follows: TGTGCCAGCAGTGACTCGTGGCGGGGCACAGATACGCAGTATTTT.

This clonotype turned up a few times. This chain joins TRBV6-1 and TRBJ1-2; 7 nucleotides match TRBD1. CDR1 is MNHNS, CDR2 SASEGT, per germline. This CDR3 spans 13 amino acids. The V gene end was trimmed by 2 bases and the J gene end by 5 bases; junction bases not matched to a gene: 2. CDR3 DNA: TGTGCCAGCAGTGAAACAGGGGAGTATGGCTACACCTTC. It codes for CASSETGEYGYTF.

This chain joins TRBV18 and TRBJ2-7; D not resolved. Germline CDR1 reads KGHSH; CDR2 reads LQKENI. V was cut by 2 bases and J by 1 base, with 9 bases left in between. The CDR3 totals 14 residues. CDR3: CASSPNTLSYEQYF. The CDR3 DNA follows: TGTGCCAGCTCACCAAACACCTTGTCCTACGAGCAGTACTTC. Full variable domain (outside the CDR3, taken from reference TRBV18 and TRBJ2-7): NAGVMQNPRHLVRRRGQEARLRCSPMKGHSHVYWYRQLPEEGLKFMVYLQKENIIDESGMPKERFSAEFPKEGPSILRIQQVVRGDSAAYFCASSPNTLSYEQYFGPGTRLTVT.

In the case of this clonotype: A read error may be the cause here, since a much bigger clone is one base away. The chain links TRBV11-1 to TRBJ2-1; TRBD2 matches at 13 bases. Germline-derived CDR1 and CDR2 are SGHAT and FQDESV (reference sequence). The CDR3 length is 15 residues. CDR3 sequence reads: CASSPRTSGGAEQLF. For the CDR3, the DNA is TGTGCCAGCAGCCCAAGAACTAGCGGGGGGGCTGAGCAGCTCTTC.

The chain employs TRBV19 and TRBJ1-5; 10 bases are a match to TRBD1. The CDR3 consists of 17 residues. With V trimmed by 5 bases and J by 0 bases, 7 bases remained unmatched. Per germline, CDR1 LNHDA and CDR2 SQIVND (reference sequence). The CDR3 protein is CASSLTGGGFSNQPQHF. The CDR3 nucleotides read TGTGCCAGTAGTTTGACAGGGGGCGGTTTTAGCAATCAGCCCCAGCATTTT.